The present TCR beta chain was sequenced within a study of T cells after yellow fever vaccination. The CDR3 sequence is 15 residues long. CDR1 and CDR2 (germline): MNHNS, SASEGT. V was pared by 6 bases and J by 5 bases, with 16 bases between. TCRdb processed the 5' RACE reads anew with MiXCR; each CDR3 protein has one entry. This sample carries hundreds of thousands of distinct CDR3 sequences, approximately 3.9% of them seen once, and the ten largest clones take around 22%. A few counts support this clonotype. The TCR sequence derives from a man between 18 and 35 years old who received the YFV17D yellow fever vaccine. The chain links TRBV6-1 to TRBJ2-2; a weak D match, TRBD1 (7 bases). Sequenced material: PBMCs, taken on the day of the yellow fever booster vaccination. CDR3 sequence (DNA): TGTGCCAGCAGGGCGTACAGGGGAGGAACCGGGGAGCTGTTTTTT. Amino acids: CASRAYRGGTGELFF.